This entry is about one T cell receptor (beta chain). Its antigen is currently unknown. The table came from immunoSEQ multiplex PCR; TCRdb's copy has only in-frame clones and leaves some out. The sample includes approximately 62,000 clones, 88% seen only once; the top ten take roughly 5%. The data originate from a study of OX40 agonist ivuxolimab in advanced cancers. Study-wide results and caveats: Among the nonresponders, some also had low normalized T-cell clonal expansion.

This CDR3 is 16 amino acids long. CDR1 and CDR2 (germline): SGHRS, YFSETQ. Trimming removed 4 bases from V and 5 bases from J, with 21 bases in between. The TCR was taken from an adult with an advanced solid tumor such as melanoma, head and neck, liver or kidney cancer. Material: CD4+ or CD8+ T cells sorted from blood, obtained in a trial of the OX40 agonist ivuxolimab. The rearrangement joins TRBV5-1 to TRBJ1-2; TRBD1 is a possible D gene (6 bases). CDR3 amino acids: CASSPETGGGRYGYTF. The CDR3 coding sequence is TGCGCCAGCAGCCCGGAGACGGGGGGCGGGCGGTATGGCTACACCTTC.